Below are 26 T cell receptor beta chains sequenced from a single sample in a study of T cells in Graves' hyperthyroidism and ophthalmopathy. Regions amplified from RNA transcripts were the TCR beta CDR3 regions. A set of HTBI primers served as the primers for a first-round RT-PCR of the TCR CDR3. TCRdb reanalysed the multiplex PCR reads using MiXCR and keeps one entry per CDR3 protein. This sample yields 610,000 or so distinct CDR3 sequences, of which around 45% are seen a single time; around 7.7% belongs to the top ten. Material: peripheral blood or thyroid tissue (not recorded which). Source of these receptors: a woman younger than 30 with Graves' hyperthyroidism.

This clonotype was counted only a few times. Written as DNA, the CDR3 is TGTGCCATCAGTGAGGGCACCCGAGGCACTGAAGCTTTCTTT. Translation: CAISEGTRGTEAFF. The rearrangement joins TRBV10-3 to TRBJ1-1; D is undetermined. There are 14 residues in the CDR3. V dropped 2 bases and J dropped 4 bases, with 11 bases sitting between them. Per the germline V gene, CDR1 is ENHRY and CDR2 is SYGVKD.

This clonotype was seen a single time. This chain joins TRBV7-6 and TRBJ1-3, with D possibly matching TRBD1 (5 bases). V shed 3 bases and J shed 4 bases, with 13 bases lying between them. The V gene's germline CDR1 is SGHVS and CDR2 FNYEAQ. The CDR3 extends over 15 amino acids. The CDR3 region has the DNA TGTGCCAGCAGCTTGTCCGGCCAGGGCGGAAACACCATATATTTT. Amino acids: CASSLSGQGGNTIYF.

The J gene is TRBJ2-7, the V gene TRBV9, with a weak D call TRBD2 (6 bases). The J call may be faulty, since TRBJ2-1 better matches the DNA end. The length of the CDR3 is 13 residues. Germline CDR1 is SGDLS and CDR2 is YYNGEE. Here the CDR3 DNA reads TGTGCCAGCAGCGTTGGCGGGACGGGTGAGCAGTTCTTC. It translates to CASSVGGTGEQFF.

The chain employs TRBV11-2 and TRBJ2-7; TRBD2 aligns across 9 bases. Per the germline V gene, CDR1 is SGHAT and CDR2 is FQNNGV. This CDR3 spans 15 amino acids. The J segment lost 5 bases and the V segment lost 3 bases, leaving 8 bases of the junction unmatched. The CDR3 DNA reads TGTGCCAGCAGCTTTTCAGCGGGAGGAAACCACGAGCAGTACTTC. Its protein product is CASSFSAGGNHEQYF.

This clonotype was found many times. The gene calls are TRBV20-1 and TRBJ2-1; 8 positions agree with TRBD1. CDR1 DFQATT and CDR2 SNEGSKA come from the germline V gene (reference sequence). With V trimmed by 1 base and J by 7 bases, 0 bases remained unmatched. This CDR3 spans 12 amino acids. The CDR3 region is CSARGTGNEQFF. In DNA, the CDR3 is TGCAGTGCTAGAGGGACAGGGAATGAGCAGTTCTTC.

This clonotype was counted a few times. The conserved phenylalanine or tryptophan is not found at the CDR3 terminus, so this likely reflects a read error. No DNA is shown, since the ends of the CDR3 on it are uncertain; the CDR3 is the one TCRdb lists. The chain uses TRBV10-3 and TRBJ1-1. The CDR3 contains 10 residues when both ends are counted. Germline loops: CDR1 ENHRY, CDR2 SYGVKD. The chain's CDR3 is CAISPGSEGV.

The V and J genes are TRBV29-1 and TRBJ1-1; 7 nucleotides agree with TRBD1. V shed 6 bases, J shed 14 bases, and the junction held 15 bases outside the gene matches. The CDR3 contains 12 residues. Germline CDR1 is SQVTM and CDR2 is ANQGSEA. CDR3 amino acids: CSVRQGGNGQFF. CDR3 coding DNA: TGCAGCGTCAGACAGGGAGGAAATGGGCAGTTCTTT.

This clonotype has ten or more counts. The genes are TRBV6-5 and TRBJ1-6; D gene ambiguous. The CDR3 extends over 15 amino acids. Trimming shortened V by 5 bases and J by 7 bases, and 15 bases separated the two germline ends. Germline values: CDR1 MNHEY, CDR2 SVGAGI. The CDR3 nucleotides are TGTGCCAGCAGTGCCACGGACCTCATCAATTCACCCCTCCACTTT. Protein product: CASSATDLINSPLHF.

CDR3 bases: TGTGCCAGCAGCTCCCCGGGGGGGGGTGGCTACACCTTC. Amino acid sequence: CASSSPGGGGYTF. V is TRBV7-8 and J is TRBJ1-2; maybe TRBD1 (5 bases). This CDR3 is built from 13 residues. Trimming stripped 4 bases from V and 7 bases from J, with 13 bases between. In germline, CDR1 is SGHVS, CDR2 FQNEAQ.

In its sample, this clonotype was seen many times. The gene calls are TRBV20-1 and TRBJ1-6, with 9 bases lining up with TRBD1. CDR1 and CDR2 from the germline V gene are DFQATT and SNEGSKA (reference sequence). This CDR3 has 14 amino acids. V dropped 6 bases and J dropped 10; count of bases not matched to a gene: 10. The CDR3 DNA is TGCAGTGCCAAGGGGGACAGGGAGGTCTCACCCCTCCACTTT. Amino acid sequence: CSAKGDREVSPLHF.

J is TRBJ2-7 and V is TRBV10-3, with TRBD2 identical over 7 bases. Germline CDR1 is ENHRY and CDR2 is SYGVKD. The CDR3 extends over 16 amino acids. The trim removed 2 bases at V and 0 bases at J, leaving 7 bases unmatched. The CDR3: CAISEAVGGSSYEQYF. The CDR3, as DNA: TGTGCCATCAGTGAGGCGGTCGGGGGGAGCTCCTACGAGCAGTACTTC.

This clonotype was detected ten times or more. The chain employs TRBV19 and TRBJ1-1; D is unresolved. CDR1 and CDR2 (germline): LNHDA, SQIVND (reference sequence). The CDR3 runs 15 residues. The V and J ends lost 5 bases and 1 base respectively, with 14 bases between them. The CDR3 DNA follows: TGTGCCAGTAGTTCCAACCAAGCAGAGAACACTGAAGCTTTCTTT. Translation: CASSSNQAENTEAFF. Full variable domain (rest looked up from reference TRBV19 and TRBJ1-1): DGGITQSPKYLFRKEGQNVTLSCEQNLNHDAMYWYRQDPGQGLRLIYYSQIVNDFQKGDIAEGYSVSREKKESFPLTVTSAQKNPTAFYLCASSSNQAENTEAFFGQGTRLTVV.

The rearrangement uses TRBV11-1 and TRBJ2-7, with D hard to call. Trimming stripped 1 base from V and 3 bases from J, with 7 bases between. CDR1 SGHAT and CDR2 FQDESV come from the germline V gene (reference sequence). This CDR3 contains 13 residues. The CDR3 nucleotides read TGTGCCAGCAGCTTAGGGGCCGTCTACGAGCAGTACTTC. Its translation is CASSLGAVYEQYF.

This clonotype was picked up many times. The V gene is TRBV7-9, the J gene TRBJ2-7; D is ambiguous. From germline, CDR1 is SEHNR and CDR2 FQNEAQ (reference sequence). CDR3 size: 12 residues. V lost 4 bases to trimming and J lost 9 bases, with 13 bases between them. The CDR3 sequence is CASSSRLITQYF. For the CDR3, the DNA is TGTGCCAGCAGCTCTCGACTTATTACGCAGTACTTC.

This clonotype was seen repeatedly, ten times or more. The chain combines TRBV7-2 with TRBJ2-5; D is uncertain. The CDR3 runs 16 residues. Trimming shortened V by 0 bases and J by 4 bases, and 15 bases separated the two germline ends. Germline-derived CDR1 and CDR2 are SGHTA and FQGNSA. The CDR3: CASSLALGGVAETQYF. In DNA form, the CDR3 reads TGTGCCAGCAGCTTAGCGTTGGGTGGGGTGGCAGAGACCCAGTACTTC.

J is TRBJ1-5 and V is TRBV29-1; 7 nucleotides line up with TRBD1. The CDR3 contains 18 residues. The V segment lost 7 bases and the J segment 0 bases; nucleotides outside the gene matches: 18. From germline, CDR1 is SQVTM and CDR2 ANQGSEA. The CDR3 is CSASQGGDRAYSNQPQHF. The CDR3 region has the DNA TGCAGCGCTAGCCAGGGGGGTGACAGGGCCTATAGCAATCAGCCCCAGCATTTT.

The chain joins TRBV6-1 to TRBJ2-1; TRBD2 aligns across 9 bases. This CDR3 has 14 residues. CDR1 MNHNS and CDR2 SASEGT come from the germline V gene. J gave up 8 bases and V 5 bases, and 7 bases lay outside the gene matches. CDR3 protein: CASSPGTSFDEQFF. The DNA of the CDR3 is TGTGCCAGCAGTCCCGGGACTAGCTTCGATGAGCAGTTCTTC.

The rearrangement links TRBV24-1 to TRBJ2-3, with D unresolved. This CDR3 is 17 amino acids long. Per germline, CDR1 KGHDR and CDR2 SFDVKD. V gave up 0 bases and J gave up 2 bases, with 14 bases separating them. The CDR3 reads CATSDLSTPPHTDTQYF. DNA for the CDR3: TGTGCCACCAGTGATTTGTCGACTCCCCCTCACACAGATACGCAGTATTTT.

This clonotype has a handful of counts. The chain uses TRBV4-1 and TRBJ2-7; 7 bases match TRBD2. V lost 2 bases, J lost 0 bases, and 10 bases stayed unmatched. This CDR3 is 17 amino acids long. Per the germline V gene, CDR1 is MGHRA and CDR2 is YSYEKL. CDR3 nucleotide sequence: TGCGCCAGCAGCCAATTTGGAGATAGCGGGCGCTCCTACGAGCAGTACTTC. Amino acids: CASSQFGDSGRSYEQYF.

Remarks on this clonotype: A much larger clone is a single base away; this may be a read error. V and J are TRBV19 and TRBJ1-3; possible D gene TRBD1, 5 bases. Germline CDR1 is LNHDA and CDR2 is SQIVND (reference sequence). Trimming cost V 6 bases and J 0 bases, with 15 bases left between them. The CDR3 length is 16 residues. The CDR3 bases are TGTGCCAGTAGGAGAGGGGACCTCCTCTCTGGAAACACCATATATTTT. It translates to CASRRGDLLSGNTIYF.

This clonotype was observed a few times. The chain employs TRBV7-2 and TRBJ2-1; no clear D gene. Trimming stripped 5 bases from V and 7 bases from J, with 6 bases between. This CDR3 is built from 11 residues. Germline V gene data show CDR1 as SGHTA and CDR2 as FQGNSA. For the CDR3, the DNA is TGTGCCAGCAGCCATTGGAATGAGCAGTTCTTC. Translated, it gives CASSHWNEQFF.

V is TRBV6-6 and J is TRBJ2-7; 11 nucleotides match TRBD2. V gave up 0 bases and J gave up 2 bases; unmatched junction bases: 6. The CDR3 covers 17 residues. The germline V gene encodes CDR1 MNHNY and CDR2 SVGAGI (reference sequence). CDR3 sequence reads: CASSYSSLAGEAYEQYF. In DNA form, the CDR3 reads TGTGCCAGCAGTTACTCTTCACTAGCGGGAGAGGCCTACGAGCAGTACTTC.

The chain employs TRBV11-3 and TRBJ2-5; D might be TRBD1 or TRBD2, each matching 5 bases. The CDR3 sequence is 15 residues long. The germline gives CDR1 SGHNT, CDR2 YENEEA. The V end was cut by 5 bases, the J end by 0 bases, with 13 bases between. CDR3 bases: TGTGCCAGCAGCCCGGGACCAGCGAACCAAGAGACCCAGTACTTC. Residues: CASSPGPANQETQYF.

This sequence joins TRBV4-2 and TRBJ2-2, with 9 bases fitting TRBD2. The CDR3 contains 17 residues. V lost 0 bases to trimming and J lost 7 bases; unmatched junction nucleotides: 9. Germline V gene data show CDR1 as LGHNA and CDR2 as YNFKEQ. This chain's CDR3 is CASSQESVAGAGGELFF. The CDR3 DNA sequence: TGTGCCAGCAGCCAAGAGTCGGTAGCGGGAGCTGGCGGGGAGCTGTTTTTT.

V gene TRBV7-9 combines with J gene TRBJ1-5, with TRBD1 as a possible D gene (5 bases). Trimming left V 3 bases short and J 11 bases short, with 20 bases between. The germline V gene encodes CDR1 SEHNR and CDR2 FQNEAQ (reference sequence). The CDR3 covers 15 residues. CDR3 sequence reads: CASSLAGTAKETQHF. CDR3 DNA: TGTGCCAGCAGCTTGGCAGGGACTGCAAAAGAGACCCAGCATTTT. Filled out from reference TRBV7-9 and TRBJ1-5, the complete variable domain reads DTGVSQNPRHKITKRGQNVTFRCDPISEHNRLYWYRQTLGQGPEFLTYFQNEAQLEKSRLLSDRFSAERPKGSFSTLEIQRTEQGDSAMYLCASSLAGTAKETQHFGDGTRLSIL.

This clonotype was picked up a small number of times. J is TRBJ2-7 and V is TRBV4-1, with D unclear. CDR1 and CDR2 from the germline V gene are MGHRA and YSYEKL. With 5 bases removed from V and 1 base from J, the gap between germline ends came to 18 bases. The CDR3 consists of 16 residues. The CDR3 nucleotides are TGCGCCAGCAGCGCCGCCCTCGGAAGATTTTCCTACGAGCAGTACTTC. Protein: CASSAALGRFSYEQYF.